Below are 28 T cell receptor beta chains sequenced from a single sample in a study of cytomegalovirus exposure and HLA in healthy donors. PCR employed 60 Vbeta and 13 Jbeta primers. Repertoires were generated with immunoSEQ multiplex PCR, while TCRdb's copy carries only in-frame clones and drops some. The sample lists roughly 100,000 clones, more than 70% occurring once. Sequenced material: PBMCs. These receptors were collected from a man aged 25-45 years in good health and CMV-seronegative.

V usage is TRBV19 and J usage is TRBJ1-4, with a weak D call TRBD1 (5 bases). The germline V gene encodes CDR1 LNHDA and CDR2 SQIVND (reference sequence). The CDR3 has 15 residues. Trimming cost V 2 bases and J 0 bases, with 7 bases left between them. In DNA, the CDR3 is TGTGCCAGTAGTATACGACAGTCAACTAATGAAAAACTGTTTTTT. This gives the protein CASSIRQSTNEKLFF.

V is TRBV5-1 and J is TRBJ2-3; maybe TRBD2 (5 bases). The CDR3 covers 15 residues. CDR1 and CDR2 (germline): SGHRS, YFSETQ. V was trimmed by 4 bases and J by 4 bases, leaving 16 bases between them. The CDR3 nucleotides read TGCGCCAGCAGCGATCCAGAGGGTAGCGCAGATACGCAGTATTTT. Its protein product is CASSDPEGSADTQYF.

The rearrangement uses TRBV5-4 and TRBJ2-1, with D maybe TRBD1 (6 bases). The CDR3 runs 14 residues. Trimming removed 5 bases at V and 0 bases at J, with 9 bases between. CDR1 SGHNT and CDR2 YYREEE come from the germline V gene (reference sequence). In nucleotides, the CDR3 is TGTGCCAGCAGACAGGGAGCCTCCTACAATGAGCAGTTCTTC. Residues: CASRQGASYNEQFF.

The chain is built from TRBV15 and TRBJ2-3, with 9 bases that match TRBD2. The CDR3 sequence is 14 residues long. Germline CDR1 is LNHNV and CDR2 is YYDKDF (reference sequence). Unmatched junction bases numbered 2, after V lost 7 bases and J lost 0 bases. The DNA for the CDR3 is TGTGCCACCAAAAGCGGGAGGAGCACAGATACGCAGTATTTT. This translates into CATKSGRSTDTQYF.

The CDR3 DNA sequence: TGCAGCGTCATCGGGACTAGCAATGAGCAGTTCTTC. Amino acid sequence: CSVIGTSNEQFF. This chain links TRBV29-1 with TRBJ2-1; 8 bases line up with TRBD2. The CDR3 has 12 amino acids. Germline V gene lookup returns CDR1 SQVTM and CDR2 ANQGSEA. The J segment lost 6 bases and the V segment lost 6 bases, leaving 4 bases of the junction unmatched.

On this clone: Distinct nucleotide sequences in the sample also encode this CDR3. The V call is TRBV27, the J call TRBJ2-7; TRBD2 is a possible D gene (5 bases). Trimming removed 2 bases from V and 7 bases from J, with 6 bases in between. Looked up from germline, CDR1 is MNHEY and CDR2 is SMNVEV (reference sequence). The CDR3 is 11 amino acids. The CDR3 sequence is CASSLRGEQYF. CDR3 coding DNA: TGTGCCAGCAGTTTAAGAGGGGAGCAGTACTTC.

The chain combines TRBV5-6 with TRBJ2-7; D is ambiguous. CDR1 SGHDT and CDR2 YYEEEE come from the germline V gene. This CDR3 is 15 amino acids long. The germline V and J ends were trimmed by 0 bases and 0 bases, with 10 bases remaining between them. The chain's CDR3 is CASSLALTGSYEQYF. The CDR3 DNA sequence: TGTGCCAGCAGCTTGGCCCTCACGGGCTCCTACGAGCAGTACTTC.

The rearrangement links TRBV5-6 to TRBJ1-2, with D tentatively TRBD1 (5 bases). Germline values: CDR1 SGHDT, CDR2 YYEEEE. This CDR3 is built from 14 residues. Trimming shortened V by 0 bases and J by 2 bases, and 8 bases separated the two germline ends. This CDR3 reads CASSLGGVNYGYTF. For the CDR3, the DNA is TGTGCCAGCAGCTTGGGGGGGGTAAACTATGGCTACACCTTC.

The rearrangement uses TRBV27 and TRBJ1-1; TRBD1 matches 10 bases. Germline trimming cut 0 bases from V and 7 bases from J; bases unmatched to any gene: 8. The CDR3 runs 16 residues. Germline V lookup: CDR1 MNHEY, CDR2 SMNVEV (reference sequence). The CDR3 sequence is CASSLSGEDRGHEAFF. CDR3 DNA sequence: TGTGCCAGCAGTTTATCTGGGGAAGACAGGGGGCATGAAGCTTTCTTT.

This sequence joins TRBV2 and TRBJ2-3, with D possibly matching TRBD1 (5 bases). This CDR3 has 15 residues. CDR1 and CDR2 (germline): SNHLY, FYNNEI. With 6 bases removed from V and 2 bases from J, the gap between germline ends came to 15 bases. The CDR3 is CASRPGKWDTDTQYF. CDR3 sequence (DNA): TGTGCCAGCAGACCAGGGAAGTGGGACACAGATACGCAGTATTTT.

This clone came up a few times. V is TRBV4-1 and J is TRBJ1-5; D remains unclear. Germline V gene sequence: CDR1 MGHRA, CDR2 YSYEKL. Trimming removed 1 base at V and 4 bases at J, with 2 bases between. This CDR3 contains 12 residues. The CDR3 sequence is CASSQANQPQHF. CDR3 coding DNA: TGCGCCAGCAGCCAAGCGAATCAGCCCCAGCATTTT.

The rearrangement links TRBV2 to TRBJ1-1; no reliable D call. This CDR3 contains 13 residues. Per germline, CDR1 SNHLY and CDR2 FYNNEI. Trimming took 8 bases from V and 1 from J, leaving 11 bases between them. Written as DNA, the CDR3 is TGTGCCAGCGCGGAGGCGCGGAACACTGAAGCTTTCTTT. It translates to CASAEARNTEAFF.

The CDR3 DNA reads as TGTGCCAGCAGTTTCCAGGGGGAAGCCTCCTACGAGCAGTACTTC. Residues: CASSFQGEASYEQYF. The chain uses TRBV6-5 and TRBJ2-7; 7 bases map to TRBD1. Per germline, CDR1 MNHEY and CDR2 SVGAGI. The V and J ends lost 4 bases and 0 bases, in that order; junction bases with no gene match: 6. The CDR3 has 15 residues.

This clone was detected only a few times. This chain joins TRBV25-1 and TRBJ1-1, with TRBD1 identical over 7 bases. CDR3 size: 14 residues. The ends lost 4 bases at V and 4 bases at J; junction bases unmatched: 6. Germline values: CDR1 MGHDK, CDR2 SYGVNS. In DNA form, the CDR3 reads TGTGCCAGCAGTGCGACAGGGCTGGGCACTGAAGCTTTCTTT. Translating gives CASSATGLGTEAFF.

This chain uses TRBV9 with TRBJ1-1, with D maybe TRBD1 (5 bases). Germline V gene sequence: CDR1 SGDLS, CDR2 YYNGEE. Trimming removed 0 bases from V and 6 bases from J, with 12 bases in between. This CDR3 comprises 14 residues. The DNA for the CDR3 is TGTGCCAGCAGCGTAGGACCGTCGGGGGCTGAAGCTTTCTTT. This gives the protein CASSVGPSGAEAFF.

The chain has TRBV1 and TRBJ2-2; the D segment call TRBD2 is taken from the table without a DNA check. TRBV1 counts as a pseudogene. This CDR3 comprises 12 residues. As DNA, the CDR3 is TGCACCAGCAGCCTCGGAGGGGGGGAGCTGTTTTTT. Its protein product is CTSSLGGGELFF.

The chain carries TRBV10-3 and TRBJ2-7; D is unresolved. CDR1 is ENHRY and CDR2 is SYGVKD in the germline V gene. This CDR3 is built from 14 residues. V lost 10 bases and J lost 5, with 21 bases in between. Here the CDR3 reads CATTLGAPVHEQYF. The CDR3 nucleotides read TGTGCCACCACCTTGGGCGCGCCAGTCCACGAGCAGTACTTC.

This clone has just a few counts. This chain uses TRBV28 with TRBJ1-4, with D possibly being TRBD1 (5 bases). This CDR3 contains 15 residues. CDR1 MDHEN and CDR2 SYDVKM come from the germline V gene. V was trimmed by 5 bases and J by 6 bases, leaving 16 bases between them. CDR3 coding DNA: TGTGCCAGCAGTCCATCGGGGGAAAGCGATGAAAAACTGTTTTTT. It yields the protein CASSPSGESDEKLFF.

The V and J genes are TRBV10-3 and TRBJ2-2, with 15 bases aligning to TRBD2. This CDR3 has 18 amino acids. Per the germline V gene, CDR1 is ENHRY and CDR2 is SYGVKD. V shed 0 bases and J 5 bases; nucleotides not matched to a gene: 4. CDR3 bases: TGTGCCATCAGTGAGTCTGGGACTAGCGGGAGGAGTACCGGGGAGCTGTTTTTT. Amino acid sequence: CAISESGTSGRSTGELFF.

The CDR3 protein is CASTGTIQPGELFF. In DNA form, the CDR3 reads TGTGCCAGCACAGGGACTATCCAGCCCGGGGAGCTGTTTTTT. This chain links TRBV6-5 with TRBJ2-2; 7 bases line up with TRBD2. Germline-derived CDR1 and CDR2 are MNHEY and SVGAGI. J was trimmed by 6 bases and V by 7 bases; bases with no gene match: 8. This CDR3 is built from 14 residues.

This sequence joins TRBV7-2 and TRBJ1-2; D remains ambiguous. The germline gives CDR1 SGHTA, CDR2 FQGNSA. The CDR3 is made up of 16 amino acids. Trimming took off 0 bases at V and 5 bases at J, with 16 bases between the two ends. This CDR3 reads CASSLAQVHFGYGYTF. CDR3 in DNA: TGTGCCAGCAGCTTAGCCCAGGTTCATTTCGGTTATGGCTACACCTTC.

The CDR3 region is CASSPPAGFGEQYF. CDR3 DNA: TGTGCCAGCTCACCTCCGGCAGGGTTTGGCGAGCAGTACTTC. V gene TRBV18 combines with J gene TRBJ2-5; the D gene is possibly TRBD1 (5 bases). The J call may be incorrect, as the DNA end agrees better with TRBJ2-7. From germline, CDR1 is KGHSH and CDR2 LQKENI. This CDR3 has 14 amino acids.

The chain is built from TRBV4-3 and TRBJ2-7, with 7 bases lining up with TRBD1. Trimming removed 0 bases from V and 4 bases from J; junction bases left unmatched: 12. Looked up from germline, CDR1 is LGHNA and CDR2 is YSLEER. This CDR3 region has 17 residues. The CDR3 sequence: CASSQDLPARGLYEQYF. DNA for the CDR3: TGCGCCAGCAGCCAAGACCTTCCTGCCAGGGGGTTGTACGAGCAGTACTTC.

This chain joins TRBV29-1 and TRBJ2-7; possible D gene TRBD2, 5 bases. The CDR3 is 14 residues long. V was pared by 4 bases and J by 3 bases, with 16 bases between. Germline V lookup: CDR1 SQVTM, CDR2 ANQGSEA. The CDR3 region has the DNA TGCAGCGTTGCAGGACTGGCGCTGGGCTACGAGCAGTACTTC. The encoded protein is CSVAGLALGYEQYF.

This clone was counted once. The chain uses TRBV28 and TRBJ2-5, with 8 bases aligning to TRBD1. Germline trimming cut 5 bases from V and 4 bases from J; bases unmatched to any gene: 12. This CDR3 has 16 amino acids. Germline V gives CDR1 MDHEN, CDR2 SYDVKM. The CDR3 bases are TGTGCCAGCAGTCGAGGACAGGGCATGGGTGGAGAGACCCAGTACTTC. Protein product: CASSRGQGMGGETQYF.

The chain combines TRBV11-2 with TRBJ1-2; D call uncertain. Germline CDR1 is SGHAT and CDR2 is FQNNGV. The length of the CDR3 is 12 residues. V gave up 5 bases and J gave up 4 bases, with 8 bases separating them. Here the CDR3 DNA reads TGTGCCAGCAGCGCCCGGTTCTATGGCTACACCTTC. Encoded protein: CASSARFYGYTF.

The genes are TRBV15 and TRBJ1-1, with D possibly TRBD1 on 5 matching bases. Deletions cut 1 base from V and 0 bases from J, with 9 bases between. This CDR3 contains 15 residues. From germline, CDR1 is LNHNV and CDR2 YYDKDF (reference sequence). The CDR3 region is CATSRGGQMNTEAFF. Written as DNA, the CDR3 is TGTGCCACCAGCAGAGGCGGACAAATGAACACTGAAGCTTTCTTT.

The CDR3 loop is CASKTGGGGYTF. The CDR3 DNA follows: TGTGCCAGCAAGACAGGGGGCGGAGGCTACACCTTC. The chain recombines TRBV6-5 with TRBJ1-2, with 10 bases matching TRBD1. Germline trimming cut 7 bases from V and 8 bases from J; bases unmatched to any gene: 4. The CDR3 consists of 12 residues. Per the germline V gene, CDR1 is MNHEY and CDR2 is SVGAGI.